This TCR beta chain originates from a study of T-cell memory formation after mild COVID-19. Study as a whole: Each donor largely had its own TCR clusters. General study findings and limits: For second-wave clones that peaked at day 37, SARS-CoV-2 specificity went unverified. A subset of responding clones appeared in pre-infection memory, suggesting cross-reactive memory joined.

A 5'RACE reaction primed in the constant segment made cDNA libraries of TCR alpha and TCR beta, and these carried sample barcodes and UMIs. Via MiXCR, TCRdb re-called the 5' RACE reads, giving one row per CDR3 protein. The table records approximately 300,000 distinct CDR3 sequences, more than 15% of them present only once. This clonotype appeared many times. Its antigen remains unknown. This CDR3 contains 14 residues. In germline, CDR1 is SGHVS, CDR2 FNYEAQ. V gave up 3 bases and J gave up 1 base, with 9 bases separating them. Source material: PBMCs or a T cell subset sorted from them (not recorded which). This sequence originates from a man aged 18-30 years who had mild COVID-19 (a few samples of this study predate the infection). Cell type and time point are not known. This sequence joins TRBV7-6 and TRBJ1-2, with D possibly matching TRBD1 (6 bases). CDR3 in DNA: TGTGCCAGCAGCTTGGGACACCTTAACTATGGCTACACCTTC. Translation gives CASSLGHLNYGYTF.